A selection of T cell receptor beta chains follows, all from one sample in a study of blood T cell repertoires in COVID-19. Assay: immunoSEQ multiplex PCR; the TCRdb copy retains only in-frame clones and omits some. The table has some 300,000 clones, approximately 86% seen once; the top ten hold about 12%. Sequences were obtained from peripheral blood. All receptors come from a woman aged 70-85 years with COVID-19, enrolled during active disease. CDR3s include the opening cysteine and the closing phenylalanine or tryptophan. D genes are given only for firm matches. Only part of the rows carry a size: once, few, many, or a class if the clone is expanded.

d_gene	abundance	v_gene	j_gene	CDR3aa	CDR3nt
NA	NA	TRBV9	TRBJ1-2	CASSEKPGSKQGGYGYTF	TGTGCCAGCAGCGAAAAGCCGGGCTCAAAGCAAGGGGGCTATGGCTACACCTTC
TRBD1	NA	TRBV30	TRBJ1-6	CAWSWDRGLSPLHF	TGTGCCTGGAGTTGGGACAGGGGGCTCTCACCCCTCCACTTT
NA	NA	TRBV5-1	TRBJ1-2	CASSLGEFNYGYTF	TGCGCCAGCAGCTTGGGGGAGTTTAACTATGGCTACACCTTC
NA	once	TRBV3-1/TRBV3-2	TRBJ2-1	CASSGDSTYNEQFF	TGTGCCAGCAGCGGGGACTCGACATACAATGAGCAGTTCTTC
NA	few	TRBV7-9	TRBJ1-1	CASSLMLGQHTEAFF	TGTGCCAGCAGCTTAATGTTGGGACAACACACTGAAGCTTTCTTT
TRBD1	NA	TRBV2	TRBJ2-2	CASRQGNTGELFF	TGTGCCAGCCGACAGGGGAACACCGGGGAGCTGTTTTTT
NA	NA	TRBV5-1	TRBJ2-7	CASSLSAGGTYEQYF	TGCGCCAGCAGCTTGTCCGCCGGGGGTACTTACGAGCAGTACTTC
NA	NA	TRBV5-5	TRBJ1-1	CASSFSGLTEAFF	TGTGCCAGCAGCTTCTCGGGGTTAACTGAAGCTTTCTTT
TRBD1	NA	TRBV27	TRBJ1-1	CASSLGTGMNTEAFF	TGTGCCAGCAGTCTGGGGACAGGGATGAACACTGAAGCTTTCTTT
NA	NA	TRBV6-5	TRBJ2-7	CASSPRDYEQYF	TGTGCCAGCAGCCCGAGGGACTACGAGCAGTACTTC
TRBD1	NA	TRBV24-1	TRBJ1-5	CATSAGGSNQPQHF	TGTGCCACCAGCGCAGGGGGTAGCAATCAGCCCCAGCATTTT
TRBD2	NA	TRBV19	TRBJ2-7	CASSPRTLAGGLEQYF	TGTGCCAGTAGTCCTCGAACTCTAGCGGGGGGGCTCGAGCAGTACTTC
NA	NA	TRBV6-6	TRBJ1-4	CASSYSSARELFF	TGTGCCAGCAGTTACTCTTCGGCCCGGGAACTGTTTTTT
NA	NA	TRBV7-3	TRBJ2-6	CASSFRGSSGANVLTF	TGTGCCAGCAGCTTCCGGGGTTCCTCTGGGGCCAACGTCCTGACTTTC
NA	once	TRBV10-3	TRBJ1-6	CAISARQEESPLHF	TGTGCCATCAGTGCTCGGCAGGAAGAATCACCCCTCCACTTT
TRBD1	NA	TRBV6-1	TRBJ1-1	CASSELPLHRQGLEAFF	TGTGCCAGCAGTGAACTCCCCCTTCATAGACAGGGCCTTGAAGCTTTCTTT
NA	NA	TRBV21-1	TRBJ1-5	CASSKGWGDSQPQHF	TGTGCCAGCAGCAAAGGGTGGGGGGACAGTCAGCCCCAGCATTTT
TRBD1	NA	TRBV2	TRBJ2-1	CASSSAGTAEYNEQFF	TGTGCCAGCAGCTCCGCCGGGACAGCGGAGTACAATGAGCAGTTCTTC
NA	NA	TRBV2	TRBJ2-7	CASSEFGMDEQYF	TGTGCCAGCAGTGAATTCGGGATGGACGAGCAGTACTTC
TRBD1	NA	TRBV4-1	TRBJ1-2	CASSQRNRGRGYTF	TGCGCCAGCAGCCAACGTAACAGGGGGCGAGGCTACACCTTC
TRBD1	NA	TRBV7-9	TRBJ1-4	CASSSRTGGEANEKLFF	TGTGCCAGCAGCTCCAGGACAGGGGGCGAGGCTAATGAAAAACTGTTTTTT
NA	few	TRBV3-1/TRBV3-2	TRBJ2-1	CASSQGSSRNEQFF	TGTGCCAGCAGCCAAGGATCCTCTCGGAATGAGCAGTTCTTC
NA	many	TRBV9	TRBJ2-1	CASSLRTEYNEQFF	TGTGCCAGCAGCCTGCGGACAGAGTACAATGAGCAGTTCTTC
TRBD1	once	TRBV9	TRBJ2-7	CASSVGGTGVREQYF	TGTGCCAGCAGCGTAGGCGGGACAGGGGTAAGGGAGCAGTACTTC
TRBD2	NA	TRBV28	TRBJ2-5	CASSSQHRLAYSETQYF	TGTGCCAGCAGTTCTCAACATAGACTAGCGTACTCAGAGACCCAGTACTTC
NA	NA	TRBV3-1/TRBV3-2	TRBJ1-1	CASSRLTAGGKNTEAFF	TGTGCCAGCAGCCGCCTAACGGCGGGGGGAAAGAACACTGAAGCTTTCTTT
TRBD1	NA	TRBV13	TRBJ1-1	CASSLGRGADEAFF	TGTGCCAGCAGCTTAGGCAGGGGGGCGGATGAAGCTTTCTTT
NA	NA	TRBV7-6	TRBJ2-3	CASSLVGARTDTQYF	TGTGCCAGCAGCTTAGTGGGGGCTCGCACAGATACGCAGTATTTT
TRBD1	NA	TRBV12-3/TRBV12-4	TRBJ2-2	CASSSDRSGELFF	TGTGCCAGCAGTTCGGACAGGAGCGGGGAGCTGTTTTTT
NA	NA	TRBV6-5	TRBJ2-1	CASSWQAGLGDNEQFF	TGTGCCAGCAGTTGGCAAGCAGGGCTGGGCGACAATGAGCAGTTCTTC
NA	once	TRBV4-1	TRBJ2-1	CASSQWGGDPSREQFF	TGCGCCAGCAGCCAATGGGGCGGGGACCCGAGCCGGGAGCAGTTCTTC
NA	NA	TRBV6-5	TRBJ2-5	CASRRTGQETQYF	TGTGCCAGCAGACGAACAGGACAAGAGACCCAGTACTTC
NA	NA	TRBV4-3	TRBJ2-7	CASSQGGLGYEQYF	TGCGCCAGCAGCCAAGGGGGACTCGGCTACGAGCAGTACTTC